These 29 T cell receptor beta chains came from one sample sequenced in a study of T-cell memory formation after mild COVID-19. TCRdb re-analysed the 5' RACE reads in MiXCR, keeping a single row per CDR3 protein. In the table there are 200,000 to 300,000 distinct CDR3 sequences, approximately 15% of which are singletons. The sequenced sample consisted of PBMCs or a T cell subset sorted from them (not recorded which). All receptors come from an adult woman who had mild COVID-19 (a few samples of this study predate the infection). Cell type and time point are not known.

The chain recombines TRBV5-1 with TRBJ2-3; 10 bases are a match to TRBD2. V lost 4 bases to trimming and J lost 0 bases; unmatched junction nucleotides: 14. The CDR3 runs to 19 residues. Germline CDR1 is SGHRS and CDR2 is YFSETQ. The CDR3 DNA follows: TGCGCCAGCAGCCCACGAGATAGAGGACTAGCGGTTAGCACAGATACGCAGTATTTT. Translation: CASSPRDRGLAVSTDTQYF. Combining the CDR3 with reference TRBV5-1 and TRBJ2-3 gives the whole variable domain KAGVTQTPRYLIKTRGQQVTLSCSPISGHRSVSWYQQTPGQGLQFLFEYFSETQRNKGNFPGRFSGRQFSNSRSEMNVSTLELGDSALYLCASSPRDRGLAVSTDTQYFGPGTRLTVL.

This clonotype turned up a few times. The chain has TRBV5-6 and TRBJ1-1; unclear D gene. The CDR3 has 12 residues. V was shortened by 2 bases and J by 6 bases, with 8 bases between the two germline ends. In germline, CDR1 is SGHDT, CDR2 YYEEEE. In DNA, the CDR3 is TGTGCCAGCAGCTTCTCCGAGGCTGAAGCTTTCTTT. It specifies CASSFSEAEAFF.

V gene TRBV12-3 or TRBV12-4 combines with J gene TRBJ2-7, with 10 bases matching TRBD1. V was pared by 4 bases and J by 6 bases, with 9 bases of the junction left unmatched. The CDR3 has 15 residues. The CDR3 coding sequence is TGTGCCAGCAGTTCGCATGGACAGGGGGGATCCGAGCAGTACTTC. It encodes CASSSHGQGGSEQYF.

V and J are TRBV5-1 and TRBJ2-1, with 12 bases identical to TRBD2. Germline CDR1 is SGHRS and CDR2 is YFSETQ. J gave up 1 base and V 4 bases, and 0 bases lay outside the gene matches. The CDR3 loop spans 15 amino acids. DNA for the CDR3: TGCGCCAGCAGCACTAGCGGGGGGTCCTACAATGAGCAGTTCTTC. Translation gives CASSTSGGSYNEQFF.

This chain joins TRBV5-1 and TRBJ2-3; unclear D gene. V was clipped by 0 bases and J by 4 bases, with 6 bases between them. CDR1 is SGHRS, CDR2 YFSETQ, per germline. The CDR3 covers 13 residues. CDR3 region: CASSLAPSDTQYF. As DNA, the CDR3 is TGCGCCAGCAGCTTGGCCCCCTCAGATACGCAGTATTTT.

J is TRBJ1-6 and V is TRBV15; D unresolved. From germline, CDR1 is LNHNV and CDR2 YYDKDF (reference sequence). This CDR3 comprises 15 residues. Trimming took off 0 bases at V and 3 bases at J, with 6 bases between the two ends. This chain's CDR3 is CATSRDKNYNSPLHF. The CDR3 DNA reads as TGTGCCACCAGCAGAGATAAGAACTATAATTCACCCCTCCACTTT.

J is TRBJ1-5 and V is TRBV5-1; a weak D match, TRBD1 (5 bases). Looked up from germline, CDR1 is SGHRS and CDR2 is YFSETQ. There are 18 residues in the CDR3. V was cut by 4 bases and J by 2 bases, with 22 bases left in between. This CDR3 is CASSPNVQVPGGNQPQHF. The DNA for the CDR3 is TGCGCCAGCAGCCCGAATGTACAGGTACCCGGGGGCAATCAGCCCCAGCATTTT.

The chain has TRBV5-1 and TRBJ1-2; D possibly corresponds to TRBD1 (5 bases). Germline V gene lookup returns CDR1 SGHRS and CDR2 YFSETQ. V shed 3 bases and J shed 8 bases, with 17 bases lying between them. This CDR3 region has 14 residues. CDR3 residues: CASSWNPRGSGYTF. The DNA of the CDR3 is TGCGCCAGCAGCTGGAACCCTCGGGGGAGCGGCTACACCTTC. The whole variable domain, filled in from reference TRBV5-1 and TRBJ1-2, reads KAGVTQTPRYLIKTRGQQVTLSCSPISGHRSVSWYQQTPGQGLQFLFEYFSETQRNKGNFPGRFSGRQFSNSRSEMNVSTLELGDSALYLCASSWNPRGSGYTFGSGTRLTVV.

This clonotype was seen only a few times. V gene TRBV18 combines with J gene TRBJ2-1; D might be TRBD1 or TRBD2, each matching 5 bases. The CDR3 contains 15 residues. Trimming left V 3 bases short and J 4 bases short, with 13 bases between. Germline V CDR1 and CDR2: KGHSH, LQKENI. This chain's CDR3 is CASSPGRRGYNEQFF. The CDR3 DNA reads as TGTGCCAGCTCACCGGGACGGCGAGGATACAATGAGCAGTTCTTC.

The chain joins TRBV10-3 to TRBJ2-2; TRBD1 might be the D (6 bases). The CDR3 contains 14 residues. V was cut by 8 bases and J by 0 bases, with 10 bases left in between. CDR1 is ENHRY and CDR2 is SYGVKD in the germline V gene. CDR3 DNA sequence: TGTGCCATCGGAGAGGGGGCGAACACCGGGGAGCTGTTTTTT. Protein sequence: CAIGEGANTGELFF.

With respect to this clonotype: One junction end does not reproduce the germline sequence, and a read error may be involved. The chain combines TRBV14 with TRBJ1-6; the D is unclear. Germline CDR1 is SGHDN and CDR2 is FVKESK. The CDR3 runs to 14 residues. CDR3 sequence (DNA): TGTGCCAGCAACCAAAGGGATTATAATTCACCCCTCCACTTT. Translating it yields CASNQRDYNSPLHF.

CDR3 protein: CASSQVGEKLFF. The CDR3 nucleotides are TGCGCCAGCAGCCAAGTCGGGGAAAAACTGTTTTTT. This chain links TRBV4-1 with TRBJ1-4, with D uncertain. From germline, CDR1 is MGHRA and CDR2 YSYEKL. CDR3 length: 12 residues. Trimming cost V 1 base and J 8 bases, with 5 bases left between them.

The chain links TRBV2 to TRBJ2-5; TRBD2 agrees at 16 bases. Germline assignment: CDR1 SNHLY and CDR2 FYNNEI. The CDR3 spans 17 residues. V trimming: 6 bases; J trimming: 5 bases; junction bases outside the gene matches: 9. In nucleotides, the CDR3 is TGTGCCAGCAGGATAGGGACTAGCGGGAGGGCCGGTGAGACCCAGTACTTC. Translation: CASRIGTSGRAGETQYF.

Only a few counts were recorded for this clonotype. The chain uses TRBV7-9 and TRBJ2-7, with 9 positions matching TRBD1. The CDR3 runs to 17 residues. After removal of 1 base from V and 3 bases from J, the junction contained 10 bases not matched to a gene. CDR1 and CDR2 (germline): SEHNR, FQNEAQ (reference sequence). CDR3 in amino acids: CASSLVGTGKGLYEQYF. In DNA, the CDR3 is TGTGCCAGCAGCTTAGTTGGGACAGGGAAGGGCCTCTACGAGCAGTACTTC.

This clonotype appeared a few times. Written as DNA, the CDR3 is TGTGCCAGCAGCTCCGGGAACATTCAGTACTTC. This sequence encodes CASSSGNIQYF. V usage is TRBV7-9 and J usage is TRBJ2-4, with D unclear. There are 11 residues in the CDR3. CDR1 is SEHNR, CDR2 FQNEAQ, per germline (reference sequence). With 4 bases removed from V and 7 bases from J, the gap between germline ends came to 5 bases.

The chain recombines TRBV4-3 with TRBJ1-2; D gene unclear. The CDR3 extends over 13 amino acids. CDR1 and CDR2 (germline): LGHNA, YSLEER. V dropped 2 bases and J dropped 8 bases, with 12 bases sitting between them. The CDR3 bases are TGCGCCAGCAGCCAACCCGGCGCTGGAGGCTACACCTTC. It yields the protein CASSQPGAGGYTF.

This sequence joins TRBV2 and TRBJ1-2; 10 nucleotides match TRBD1. The CDR3 extends over 13 amino acids. V shed 6 bases and J 6 bases; nucleotides not matched to a gene: 4. Germline V gives CDR1 SNHLY, CDR2 FYNNEI. CDR3 sequence (DNA): TGTGCCAGCAGGCCGGGACAGGGGCATGGCTACACCTTC. Translated, it gives CASRPGQGHGYTF.

In this sample, this clonotype turned up a few times. The chain employs TRBV12-3 or TRBV12-4 and TRBJ1-1, with D perhaps matching TRBD1 (5 bases). The CDR3 spans 12 residues. V lost 6 bases, J lost 6 bases, and 11 bases lay in between. The CDR3: CASSLSGAEAFF. CDR3 coding DNA: TGTGCCAGCAGCCTCTCGGGGGCTGAAGCTTTCTTT.

V usage is TRBV15 and J usage is TRBJ2-5; no definite D call. CDR1 and CDR2 from the germline V gene are LNHNV and YYDKDF (reference sequence). The CDR3 loop spans 14 amino acids. Trimming left V 0 bases short and J 1 base short, with 6 bases between. The chain's CDR3 is CATSREAFQETQYF. The CDR3 coding sequence is TGTGCCACCAGCAGAGAGGCGTTCCAAGAGACCCAGTACTTC.

The CDR3 sequence: CAITGQGGNSPLHF. DNA of the CDR3: TGTGCCATCACTGGACAGGGCGGAAATTCACCCCTCCACTTT. This chain uses TRBV10-3 with TRBJ1-6, with 8 nucleotides matching TRBD1. The CDR3 is 14 residues long. Germline CDR1 ENHRY, CDR2 SYGVKD. The V segment lost 7 bases and the J segment 7 bases; nucleotides outside the gene matches: 6.

The chain joins TRBV4-2 to TRBJ2-5, with D tentatively TRBD1 or TRBD2 (5 bases each). V lost 0 bases and J lost 4, with 18 bases in between. The CDR3 sequence is 17 residues long. Germline lookup yields CDR1 LGHNA and CDR2 YNFKEQ. The CDR3 DNA reads TGTGCCAGCAGCCAAGATCTCGGACAAGGGGCGGGAGAGACCCAGTACTTC. Translating it yields CASSQDLGQGAGETQYF.

There are a few counts of this clonotype. This chain joins TRBV18 and TRBJ2-1; D is unclear. This CDR3 has 14 residues. Germline assignment: CDR1 KGHSH and CDR2 LQKENI. The ends were cut back, 4 bases at V and 4 bases at J, with 11 bases in the middle. DNA for the CDR3: TGTGCCAGCTCACAAAATCCCCTTTACAATGAGCAGTTCTTC. Its translation is CASSQNPLYNEQFF.

The chain recombines TRBV18 with TRBJ1-5; no clear D gene. V lost 1 base, J lost 0 bases, and 4 bases lay in between. The CDR3 is 14 amino acids. The germline gives CDR1 KGHSH, CDR2 LQKENI. The DNA for the CDR3 is TGTGCCAGCTCACCACGGGATAGCAATCAGCCCCAGCATTTT. Protein product: CASSPRDSNQPQHF.

This sequence joins TRBV7-2 and TRBJ2-5, with D tentatively TRBD2 (5 bases). V was pared by 2 bases and J by 4 bases, with 8 bases between. This CDR3 spans 13 amino acids. Germline-derived CDR1 and CDR2 are SGHTA and FQGNSA. The CDR3: CASSLQAGETQYF. In DNA form, the CDR3 reads TGTGCCAGCAGCTTACAGGCGGGAGAGACCCAGTACTTC.

This chain links TRBV29-1 with TRBJ2-5, with unresolved D. In germline, CDR1 is SQVTM, CDR2 ANQGSEA. V was cut by 2 bases and J by 5 bases, with 9 bases left in between. This CDR3 is 12 amino acids long. As DNA, the CDR3 is TGCAGCGTTGAAAGGGTATCGGAGACCCAGTACTTC. Translated, it gives CSVERVSETQYF.

The J gene is TRBJ1-1, the V gene TRBV7-2; no clear D gene. Germline V gives CDR1 SGHTA, CDR2 FQGNSA. This CDR3 has 13 residues. V was cut by 5 bases and J by 1 base, with 8 bases left in between. CDR3 amino acids: CASSPYRNTEAFF. For the CDR3, the DNA is TGTGCCAGCAGCCCCTATAGGAACACTGAAGCTTTCTTT.

This clonotype was seen a handful of times. The chain joins TRBV24-1 to TRBJ1-5; 9 nucleotides match TRBD1. The V segment lost 4 bases and the J segment 3 bases; nucleotides outside the gene matches: 6. The CDR3 loop spans 16 amino acids. Germline CDR1 KGHDR, CDR2 SFDVKD. CDR3 nucleotide sequence: TGTGCCACCAGTGAAGCGGGACAGGGCCTCAATCAGCCCCAGCATTTT. Residues: CATSEAGQGLNQPQHF.

The V and J genes are TRBV12-3 or TRBV12-4 and TRBJ1-5; TRBD1 is a possible D gene (5 bases). V lost 7 bases and J 10 bases, leaving 20 bases between the germline ends. This CDR3 comprises 14 residues. CDR3 region: CASTHRDLGDPQHF. DNA of the CDR3: TGTGCCAGCACTCACCGGGACCTGGGGGACCCCCAGCATTTT.

The chain combines TRBV3-1 with TRBJ1-1; 8 bases are shared with TRBD1. Germline V CDR1 and CDR2: LGHDT, YNNKEL (reference sequence). This CDR3 comprises 16 residues. V shed 2 bases, J shed 6 bases, and the junction held 11 bases outside the gene matches. CDR3 nucleotide sequence: TGTGCCAGCAGCCAAACCGTTGGGACCAGGGGGCCTGAAGCTTTCTTT. It specifies CASSQTVGTRGPEAFF. Full variable domain (missing parts from reference TRBV3-1 and TRBJ1-1): DTAVSQTPKYLVTQMGNDKSIKCEQNLGHDTMYWYKQDSKKFLKIMFSYNNKELIINETVPNRFSPKSPDKAHLNLHINSLELGDSAVYFCASSQTVGTRGPEAFFGQGTRLTVV.